This entry lists 25 T cell receptor beta chains sequenced from one sample in a study of cytomegalovirus exposure and HLA in healthy donors. It was with 60 Vbeta and 13 Jbeta primers that the PCR ran. Using immunoSEQ multiplex PCR, the repertoire was profiled, and TCRdb retains in-frame clones only, with some absent. This table has roughly 250,000 clones, under 80% appearing once. The sample consisted of PBMCs. The receptors were gathered from a female donor in good health and CMV-seronegative.

V and J are TRBV28 and TRBJ2-1; TRBD2 is a possible D gene (5 bases). This CDR3 region has 12 residues. Per the germline V gene, CDR1 is MDHEN and CDR2 is SYDVKM. V was pared by 7 bases and J by 1 base, with 5 bases between. The CDR3 sequence: CASTGSYNEQFF. The CDR3 DNA reads TGTGCCAGCACGGGGTCCTACAATGAGCAGTTCTTC.

Concerning this clone itself: One end of the junction varies from germline; a read error may be responsible. The chain uses TRBV23-1 and TRBJ2-1, with 7 bases aligning to TRBD1. TRBV23-1 counts as an open reading frame of uncertain function. This CDR3 has 14 residues. This CDR3 reads CASSQSRDSNGQFF. The CDR3 DNA is TGCGCCAGCAGTCAATCCCGGGACAGCAATGGGCAGTTCTTC.

The chain is built from TRBV28 and TRBJ1-5, with 7 bases lining up with TRBD1. Looked up from germline, CDR1 is MDHEN and CDR2 is SYDVKM. The CDR3 has 18 amino acids. V was clipped by 3 bases and J by 1 base; unmatched bases: 12. For the CDR3, the DNA is TGTGCCAGCAGTTTGAGGAGGGGGCACGGTCGGAGCAATCAGCCCCAGCATTTT. Translating gives CASSLRRGHGRSNQPQHF.

This clone has a handful of counts. The rearrangement uses TRBV4-1 and TRBJ1-3; the match to TRBD1 covers 9 bases. Germline CDR1 MGHRA, CDR2 YSYEKL. The trim removed 4 bases at V and 4 bases at J, leaving 11 bases unmatched. The CDR3 contains 17 residues. CDR3 loop: CASSLGSQGARGNTIYF. The CDR3 coding sequence is TGCGCCAGCAGCCTTGGATCACAGGGGGCTCGGGGAAACACCATATATTTT.

This clone was detected a few times. The chain uses TRBV28 and TRBJ1-5, with 10 bases identical to TRBD1. The V and J ends lost 6 bases and 2 bases, in that order; junction bases with no gene match: 4. This CDR3 is 15 amino acids long. Germline CDR1 and CDR2: MDHEN and SYDVKM. Here the CDR3 reads CASSRGTGGNQPQHF. CDR3 in DNA: TGTGCCAGCAGCCGAGGGACAGGGGGCAATCAGCCCCAGCATTTT.

The chain recombines TRBV5-1 with TRBJ2-7, with TRBD2 matching over 7 bases. Germline values: CDR1 SGHRS, CDR2 YFSETQ. The V gene end was trimmed by 3 bases and the J gene end by 0 bases; junction bases not matched to a gene: 9. The CDR3 runs 16 residues. The CDR3 region has the DNA TGCGCCAGCAGCTCCATGGGGGGGGGAAGCTCCTACGAGCAGTACTTC. Translation gives CASSSMGGGSSYEQYF.

This clone has a single count. The chain joins TRBV10-2 to TRBJ2-2; tentatively, D is TRBD1 (6 bases). The germline V gene encodes CDR1 WSHSY and CDR2 SAAADI. The CDR3 sequence is 14 residues long. V was trimmed by 8 bases and J by 6 bases, leaving 16 bases between them. The CDR3 DNA reads as TGCGCCAGCGGGTCAGGGGATCGTTCCGGGGAGCTGTTTTTT. Translation gives CASGSGDRSGELFF.

The chain employs TRBV6-5 and TRBJ2-7, with 9 bases fitting TRBD1. The CDR3 is 15 amino acids. V lost 7 bases and J lost 2; bases outside the gene matches: 9. Germline-derived CDR1 and CDR2 are MNHEY and SVGAGI. CDR3 sequence (DNA): TGTGCCAGCAAACGAGCGACAGGGGGGGCCTACGAGCAGTACTTC. Protein product: CASKRATGGAYEQYF.

Concerning this clone: At one end, the junction sequence differs from germline, possibly due to a read error. The CDR3 region is CASGILAANTGELFF. CDR3 sequence (DNA): TGTGCCAGTGGTATACTAGCGGCGAACACCGGGGAGCTGTTTTTT. V usage is TRBV19 and J usage is TRBJ2-2; TRBD2 matches 8 bases. The CDR3 totals 15 residues. In germline, CDR1 is LNHDA, CDR2 SQIVND (reference sequence).

This sequence joins TRBV12-5 and TRBJ2-7; 8 bases match TRBD2. The CDR3 sequence is 15 residues long. V shed 6 bases and J 2 bases; nucleotides not matched to a gene: 9. CDR1 is LGHNT and CDR2 is FRNRAP in the germline V gene. The CDR3 region is CASGMGSGGTYEQYF. The CDR3 coding sequence is TGTGCTAGTGGCATGGGGTCGGGAGGGACCTACGAGCAGTACTTC.

The chain has TRBV19 and TRBJ2-3, with D possibly being TRBD1 (5 bases). V lost 4 bases to trimming and J lost 1 base, with 15 bases between them. The CDR3 spans 16 residues. Germline lookup yields CDR1 LNHDA and CDR2 SQIVND (reference sequence). The CDR3 loop reads CASSTLDIERTDTQYF. The CDR3 DNA follows: TGTGCCAGTAGTACCCTGGACATCGAACGCACAGATACGCAGTATTTT.

CDR3 DNA sequence: TGTGCCAGCAGCTTGGAGGCTAGCGGCCCCAATGAGCAGTTCTTC. Its translation: CASSLEASGPNEQFF. The chain combines TRBV5-4 with TRBJ2-1, with 7 bases that match TRBD2. Germline-derived CDR1 and CDR2 are SGHNT and YYREEE (reference sequence). Trimming at V came to 0 bases and at J to 6 bases, leaving 6 bases not matched to a gene. The CDR3 has 15 amino acids.

This clone was observed a single time. This chain connects TRBV29-1 to TRBJ2-3, with 10 positions matching TRBD2. CDR3 size: 18 residues. Germline assignment: CDR1 SQVTM and CDR2 ANQGSEA. V lost 6 bases, J lost 5 bases, and 20 bases stayed unmatched. The CDR3: CSVFGPPGSGRLRDTQYF. The CDR3 bases are TGCAGCGTCTTTGGCCCCCCGGGTAGCGGGAGGCTAAGAGATACGCAGTATTTT.

The chain carries TRBV7-9 and TRBJ1-3, with D possibly being TRBD1 (5 bases). The CDR3 sequence is 15 residues long. The germline gives CDR1 SEHNR, CDR2 FQNEAQ (reference sequence). V lost 4 bases, J lost 4 bases, and 14 bases lay in between. CDR3 in amino acids: CASSSRDFKGNTIYF. CDR3 bases: TGTGCCAGCAGCTCACGGGACTTCAAGGGAAACACCATATATTTT.

This clone was observed once. This sequence joins TRBV6-6 and TRBJ2-7; D is unresolved. The V and J ends lost 2 bases and 6 bases respectively, with 11 bases between them. CDR1 and CDR2 from the germline V gene are MNHNY and SVGAGI (reference sequence). The CDR3 length is 13 residues. The CDR3 region is CASSYPPSSEQYF. In DNA form, the CDR3 reads TGTGCCAGCAGTTACCCGCCTAGTAGCGAGCAGTACTTC.

As for this clone: This sample also contains other DNA sequences that code for the same CDR3. This chain joins TRBV6-6 and TRBJ2-3; no clear D. V lost 2 bases, J lost 0 bases, and 9 bases lay in between. The CDR3 spans 15 residues. CDR1 is MNHNY and CDR2 is SVGAGI in the germline V gene (reference sequence). CDR3: CASSYGGTSTDTQYF. The DNA for the CDR3 is TGTGCCAGCAGTTACGGCGGCACGAGCACAGATACGCAGTATTTT.

V is TRBV10-1 and J is TRBJ2-2; 9 bases map to TRBD1. Germline loops: CDR1 WNHNN, CDR2 SYGVQD (reference sequence). This CDR3 comprises 19 residues. Losses at the gene ends were 6 bases for V and 1 base for J; bases not matched to a gene: 15. The CDR3 region has the DNA TGCGCCAGCAGATATCCTGGACAGGGGCGGATCGGGAACACCGGGGAGCTGTTTTTT. This translates into CASRYPGQGRIGNTGELFF.

The chain carries TRBV28 and TRBJ1-1, with 7 bases identical to TRBD1. The germline V gene has CDR1 MDHEN and CDR2 SYDVKM. With V trimmed by 7 bases and J by 1 base, 12 bases remained unmatched. CDR3 length equals 16 residues. The DNA of the CDR3 is TGTGCCAGCACCAGGCCCCAGACAGGGAGGAACACTGAAGCTTTCTTT. This codes for CASTRPQTGRNTEAFF.

The V call is TRBV5-8, the J call TRBJ1-2; TRBD1 might be the D (5 bases). Germline V gene data show CDR1 as SGHTS and CDR2 as YDEGEE. The CDR3 consists of 14 residues. V gave up 0 bases and J gave up 5 bases, with 11 bases separating them. The CDR3 here is CASSLAQGKYGYTF. The CDR3 DNA follows: TGTGCCAGCAGCTTGGCCCAGGGAAAGTATGGCTACACCTTC.

This chain connects TRBV10-3 to TRBJ2-3, with 10 bases identical to TRBD2. The CDR3 covers 14 residues. Germline V gene sequence: CDR1 ENHRY, CDR2 SYGVKD. V gave up 2 bases and J gave up 12 bases; unmatched junction bases: 8. The CDR3, as DNA: TGTGCCATCAGTGAGGGAATTAGCGGGAGGCCCCAGTATTTT. Protein product: CAISEGISGRPQYF.

The chain couples TRBV18 to TRBJ2-7, with D possibly matching TRBD2 (6 bases). The germline V and J ends were trimmed by 3 bases and 3 bases, with 9 bases remaining between them. This CDR3 is 13 amino acids long. Germline V lookup: CDR1 KGHSH, CDR2 LQKENI. The CDR3 sequence is CASSPQTSYEQYF. Written as DNA, the CDR3 is TGTGCCAGCTCACCGCAGACTAGCTACGAGCAGTACTTC.

The chain carries TRBV18 and TRBJ2-6, with a possible D match to TRBD1 (5 bases). Germline lookup yields CDR1 KGHSH and CDR2 LQKENI. Trimming shortened V by 3 bases and J by 2 bases, and 11 bases separated the two germline ends. This CDR3 contains 16 residues. The CDR3 nucleotides are TGTGCCAGCTCACCGGCAAGGGGCGCTGGGGCCAACGTCCTGACTTTC. This codes for CASSPARGAGANVLTF.

The rearrangement joins TRBV18 to TRBJ2-1, with TRBD2 identical over 12 bases. The CDR3 has 15 amino acids. Germline V gene sequence: CDR1 KGHSH, CDR2 LQKENI. V was pared by 3 bases and J by 12 bases, with 9 bases of the junction left unmatched. CDR3 loop: CASSPSGLAGGGQFF. CDR3 DNA: TGTGCCAGCTCACCTTCGGGACTAGCGGGTGGTGGGCAGTTCTTC. Supplemented by reference TRBV18 and TRBJ2-1, the full variable domain reads NAGVMQNPRHLVRRRGQEARLRCSPMKGHSHVYWYRQLPEEGLKFMVYLQKENIIDESGMPKERFSAEFPKEGPSILRIQQVVRGDSAAYFCASSPSGLAGGGQFFGPGTRLTVL.

V is TRBV6-5 and J is TRBJ2-1; TRBD1 matches at 7 bases. Germline lookup yields CDR1 MNHEY and CDR2 SVGAGI. J lost 0 bases, V lost 4 bases, and 3 bases had no gene match. This CDR3 region has 15 residues. CDR3 protein: CASSLHRGSYNEQFF. CDR3 coding DNA: TGTGCCAGCAGTTTACACAGGGGCTCCTACAATGAGCAGTTCTTC.

This chain links TRBV6-1 with TRBJ2-1, with D maybe TRBD2 (6 bases). The CDR3 covers 15 residues. Germline V gene sequence: CDR1 MNHNS, CDR2 SASEGT. V lost 10 bases and J lost 5, with 21 bases in between. The CDR3 region is CANSGTAGGHNEQFF. CDR3 nucleotide sequence: TGTGCCAACTCGGGGACTGCCGGGGGTCACAATGAGCAGTTCTTC.